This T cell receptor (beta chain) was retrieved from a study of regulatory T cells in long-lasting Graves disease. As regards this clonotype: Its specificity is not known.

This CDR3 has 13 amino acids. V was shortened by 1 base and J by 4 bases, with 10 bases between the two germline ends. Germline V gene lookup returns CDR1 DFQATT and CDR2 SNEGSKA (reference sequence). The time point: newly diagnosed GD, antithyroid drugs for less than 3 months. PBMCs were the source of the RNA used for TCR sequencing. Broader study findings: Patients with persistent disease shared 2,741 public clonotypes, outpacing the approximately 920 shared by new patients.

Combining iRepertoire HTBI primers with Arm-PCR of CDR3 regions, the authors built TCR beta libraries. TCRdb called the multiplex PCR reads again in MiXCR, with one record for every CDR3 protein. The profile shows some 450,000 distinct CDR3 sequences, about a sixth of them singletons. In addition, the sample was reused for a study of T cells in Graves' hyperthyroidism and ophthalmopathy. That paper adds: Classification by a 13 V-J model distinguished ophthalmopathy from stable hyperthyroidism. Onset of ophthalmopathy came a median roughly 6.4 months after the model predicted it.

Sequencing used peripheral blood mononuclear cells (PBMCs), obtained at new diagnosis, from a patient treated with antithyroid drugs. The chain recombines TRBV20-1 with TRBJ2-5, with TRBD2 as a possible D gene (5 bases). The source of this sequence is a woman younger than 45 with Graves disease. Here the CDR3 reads CSARVDYLETQYF. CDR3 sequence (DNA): TGCAGTGCTAGAGTAGACTATTTAGAGACCCAGTACTTC.